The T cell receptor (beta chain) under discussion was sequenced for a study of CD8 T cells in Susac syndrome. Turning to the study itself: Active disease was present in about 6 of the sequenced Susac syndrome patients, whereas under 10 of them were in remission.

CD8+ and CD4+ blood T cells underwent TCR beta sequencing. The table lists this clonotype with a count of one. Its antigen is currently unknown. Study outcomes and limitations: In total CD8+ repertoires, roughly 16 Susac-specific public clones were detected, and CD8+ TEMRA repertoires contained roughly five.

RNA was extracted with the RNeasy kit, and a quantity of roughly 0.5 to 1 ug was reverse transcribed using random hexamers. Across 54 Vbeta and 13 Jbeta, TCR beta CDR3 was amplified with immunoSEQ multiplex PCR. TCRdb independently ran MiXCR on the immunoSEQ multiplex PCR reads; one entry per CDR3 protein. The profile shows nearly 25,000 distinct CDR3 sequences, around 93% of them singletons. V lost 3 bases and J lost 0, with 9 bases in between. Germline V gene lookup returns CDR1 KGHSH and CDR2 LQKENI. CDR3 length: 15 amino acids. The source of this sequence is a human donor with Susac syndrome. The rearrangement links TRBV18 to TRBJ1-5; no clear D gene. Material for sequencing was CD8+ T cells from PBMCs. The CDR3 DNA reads TGTGCCAGCTCACCGAGCGCCAATAGCAATCAGCCCCAGCATTTT. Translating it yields CASSPSANSNQPQHF.